Only a few counts were recorded for the clone carrying this T cell receptor (beta chain). The antigen remains undetermined. The source of the sample is a study of T cells after yellow fever vaccination. Study-level points and caveats: There was a small share of clonotypes that showed up in both the CD4 and CD8 compartments.

TCRdb itself ran the 5' RACE reads through MiXCR, one entry per CDR3 protein. The sample lists about 240,000 distinct CDR3 sequences, 6.9% occurring once. The CDR3 consists of 14 residues. Trimming removed 5 bases from V and 4 bases from J; junction bases left unmatched: 5. Germline V gene data show CDR1 as SGHTA and CDR2 as FQGNSA. The receptor was isolated from a man aged 25-40 years who received the YFV17D yellow fever vaccine. Sample: CD4+ T cells sorted from PBMCs, taken 15 days after the yellow fever booster vaccination. The chain recombines TRBV7-2 with TRBJ1-5; TRBD1 aligns across 7 bases. CDR3 DNA: TGTGCCAGCAGCCCGGACAGGCCTAATCAGCCCCAGCATTTT. Amino acids: CASSPDRPNQPQHF. Combining the CDR3 with reference TRBV7-2 and TRBJ1-5 gives the whole variable domain GAGVSQSPSNKVTEKGKDVELRCDPISGHTALYWYRQSLGQGLEFLIYFQGNSAPDKSGLPSDRFSAERTGGSVSTLTIQRTQQEDSAVYLCASSPDRPNQPQHFGDGTRLSIL.